One and the same sample provided the 19 T cell receptor beta chains below, sequenced in a study of OX40 agonist ivuxolimab in advanced cancers. Profiled with immunoSEQ multiplex PCR; TCRdb holds only in-frame clones, not every one. The sample shows 37,000 or so clones, about 82% of them seen only once. Sequenced material: CD4+ or CD8+ T cells sorted from blood, taken in a trial of the OX40 agonist ivuxolimab. These receptors all stem from an adult with an advanced solid tumor such as melanoma, head and neck, liver or kidney cancer.

The rearrangement uses TRBV10-3 and TRBJ2-2, with 9 bases fitting TRBD2. V dropped 6 bases and J dropped 7; count of bases not matched to a gene: 12. The CDR3 has 16 residues. Looked up from germline, CDR1 is ENHRY and CDR2 is SYGVKD. Here the CDR3 reads CAISDRTRRGGGELFF. Here the CDR3 DNA reads TGTGCCATCAGCGACCGAACAAGGCGGGGGGGCGGGGAGCTGTTTTTT.

The rearrangement uses TRBV7-8 and TRBJ1-3; no clear D gene. Germline lookup yields CDR1 SGHVS and CDR2 FQNEAQ. Between the trimmed V and J ends, which lost 3 bases and 0 bases, there was a span of 9 bases. CDR3 length equals 15 residues. The CDR3 loop is CASSLSANSGNTIYF. CDR3 nucleotides: TGTGCCAGCAGCTTGTCGGCGAACTCTGGAAACACCATATATTTT.

This clone has a handful of counts. The rearrangement links TRBV18 to TRBJ1-5, with TRBD1 identical over 8 bases. This CDR3 comprises 17 residues. Per germline, CDR1 KGHSH and CDR2 LQKENI. The junction had 10 bases not matched to a gene; V was cut back by 6 bases and J by 0 bases. As DNA, the CDR3 is TGTGCCAGCTCCATGGGGACAGGAGGTTATAGCAATCAGCCCCAGCATTTT. Protein sequence: CASSMGTGGYSNQPQHF.

The chain is built from TRBV6-5 and TRBJ2-2; 8 bases map to TRBD2. The germline V gene has CDR1 MNHEY and CDR2 SVGAGI. Unmatched junction bases numbered 8, after V lost 6 bases and J lost 5 bases. CDR3 length: 15 residues. The CDR3 loop is CASRIGLAFTGELFF. DNA of the CDR3: TGTGCCAGCAGGATCGGACTAGCTTTTACCGGGGAGCTGTTTTTT.

This clone is labeled as medium-sized. The chain carries TRBV7-9 and TRBJ2-7, with 10 bases identical to TRBD2. The trim removed 5 bases at V and 7 bases at J, leaving 11 bases unmatched. Germline lookup yields CDR1 SEHNR and CDR2 FQNEAQ (reference sequence). The CDR3 totals 15 residues. The CDR3 is CASSHPTSGTDEQYF. CDR3 coding DNA: TGTGCCAGCAGCCACCCAACTAGCGGGACGGATGAGCAGTACTTC.

This chain links TRBV19 with TRBJ2-5, with D perhaps matching TRBD2 (5 bases). CDR1 and CDR2 from the germline V gene are LNHDA and SQIVND (reference sequence). Deletions cut 6 bases from V and 5 bases from J, with 13 bases between. CDR3 length: 13 amino acids. In DNA form, the CDR3 reads TGTGCCAGTAGCACGGACTGGAAGGAGACCCAGTACTTC. This translates into CASSTDWKETQYF.

This clone was seen only once. The chain employs TRBV18 and TRBJ1-4; the D is unclear. This CDR3 spans 14 amino acids. Germline V gene lookup returns CDR1 KGHSH and CDR2 LQKENI. V was trimmed by 3 bases and J by 8 bases, leaving 13 bases between them. CDR3 protein: CASSPAEVREKLFF. As DNA, the CDR3 is TGTGCCAGCTCACCCGCGGAGGTTCGGGAAAAACTGTTTTTT.

This clone was observed a single time. This chain links TRBV27 with TRBJ2-2; D is perhaps TRBD2 (6 bases). Trimming took 6 bases from V and 0 from J, leaving 11 bases between them. The CDR3 length is 15 residues. The germline CDR1 and CDR2 sequences are MNHEY and SMNVEV (reference sequence). CDR3 loop: CASRLWEANTGELFF. As DNA, the CDR3 is TGTGCCAGCAGACTCTGGGAGGCGAACACCGGGGAGCTGTTTTTT.

The V call is TRBV5-5, the J call TRBJ2-7; TRBD1 matches 8 bases. CDR1 SGHKS and CDR2 YYEKEE come from the germline V gene (reference sequence). J gave up 0 bases and V 3 bases, and 5 bases lay outside the gene matches. The CDR3 sequence is 15 residues long. CDR3 in DNA: TGTGCCAGCAGCTCGCGGGACAGGATCTCCTACGAGCAGTACTTC. Amino acids: CASSSRDRISYEQYF.

The chain combines TRBV19 with TRBJ1-5; no definite D call. Trimming took off 6 bases at V and 0 bases at J, with 12 bases between the two ends. The CDR3 is 15 amino acids. Germline V gives CDR1 LNHDA, CDR2 SQIVND (reference sequence). The chain's CDR3 is CASSKVSYSNQPQHF. The CDR3 bases are TGTGCCAGTAGCAAGGTCTCCTATAGCAATCAGCCCCAGCATTTT.

Concerning this clone: The junction departs from germline at one end; a sequencing error may be responsible. The rearrangement joins TRBV6-4 to TRBJ1-2; 8 nucleotides align to TRBD1. The CDR3 runs 14 residues. Germline V lookup: CDR1 MRHNA, CDR2 SNTAGT. The CDR3: CASSYSRTGPFATF. The CDR3 DNA sequence: TGTGCCAGCAGTTACTCGAGGACAGGGCCTTTCGCCACCTTC.

V gene TRBV30 combines with J gene TRBJ1-4, with D unresolved. The CDR3 totals 15 residues. Germline-derived CDR1 and CDR2 are GTSNPN and SVGIG (reference sequence). The V end was cut by 1 base, the J end by 5 bases, with 14 bases between. The CDR3 spells CAWSGEWDPNEKLFF. CDR3 DNA: TGTGCCTGGAGTGGGGAGTGGGATCCAAATGAAAAACTGTTTTTT. The complete variable domain, with remaining parts taken from reference TRBV30 and TRBJ1-4, reads SQTIHQWPATLVQPVGSPLSLECTVEGTSNPNLYWYRQAAGRGLQLLFYSVGIGQISSEVPQNLSASRPQDRQFILSSKKLLLSDSGFYLCAWSGEWDPNEKLFFGSGTQLSVL.

This clone has a single count. CDR3 residues: CASSEYQQGANYGYTF. CDR3 coding DNA: TGTGCCAGCAGTGAATACCAACAGGGAGCTAACTATGGCTACACCTTC. The chain has TRBV25-1 and TRBJ1-2; a weak D match, TRBD1 (6 bases). Germline V gives CDR1 MGHDK, CDR2 SYGVNS. V was shortened by 0 bases and J by 0 bases, with 11 bases between the two germline ends. The CDR3 length is 16 residues.

This clone has just one count. This chain joins TRBV10-1 and TRBJ2-2; D remains ambiguous. The CDR3 length is 12 residues. V was clipped by 2 bases and J by 7 bases, with 5 bases between them. Germline lookup yields CDR1 WNHNN and CDR2 SYGVQD (reference sequence). As DNA, the CDR3 is TGCGCCAGCAGTGAGAGAGACGGGGAGCTGTTTTTT. Its protein is CASSERDGELFF.

The chain recombines TRBV14 with TRBJ1-5, with D unresolved. Germline CDR1 reads SGHDN; CDR2 reads FVKESK. This CDR3 is built from 17 residues. V lost 0 bases to trimming and J lost 2 bases, with 14 bases between them. This CDR3 reads CASSQDERKRGNQPQHF. The DNA of the CDR3 is TGTGCCAGCAGCCAAGATGAAAGAAAGCGAGGCAATCAGCCCCAGCATTTT.

This rearrangement joins TRBV2 to TRBJ1-2, with D perhaps TRBD1 (5 bases). The germline V and J ends were trimmed by 4 bases and 5 bases, with 8 bases remaining between them. Germline V lookup: CDR1 SNHLY, CDR2 FYNNEI. The CDR3 spans 12 residues. The CDR3 DNA reads TGTGCCAGCAGTGTAGGGGTTTATGGCTACACCTTC. It specifies CASSVGVYGYTF. Variable domain in full (rest from reference TRBV2 and TRBJ1-2): EPEVTQTPSHQVTQMGQEVILRCVPISNHLYFYWYRQILGQKVEFLVSFYNNEISEKSEIFDDQFSVERPDGSNFTLKIRSTKLEDSAMYFCASSVGVYGYTFGSGTRLTVV.

V and J are TRBV5-1 and TRBJ2-7; 7 bases agree with TRBD1. The CDR3 length is 15 residues. The germline gives CDR1 SGHRS, CDR2 YFSETQ. Losses at the gene ends were 5 bases for V and 0 bases for J; bases not matched to a gene: 8. CDR3 bases: TGCGCCAGCAGACGGGACAGCGCAAGCTCCTACGAGCAGTACTTC. Translation gives CASRRDSASSYEQYF.

The chain uses TRBV5-6 and TRBJ2-7; TRBD1 matches 8 bases. CDR1 and CDR2 from the germline V gene are SGHDT and YYEEEE. This CDR3 region has 16 residues. J gave up 3 bases and V 0 bases, and 8 bases lay outside the gene matches. Here the CDR3 DNA reads TGTGCCAGCAGCTTGGAAAGGCGACAGGGGTACTACGAGCAGTACTTC. This sequence encodes CASSLERRQGYYEQYF.

This clone was found a few times. The V and J genes are TRBV7-9 and TRBJ2-2, with a weak D call TRBD1 (6 bases). The CDR3 has 15 residues. The germline V gene has CDR1 SEHNR and CDR2 FQNEAQ (reference sequence). V dropped 4 bases and J dropped 4 bases, with 13 bases sitting between them. The CDR3 reads CASSSNREPTGELFF. Written as DNA, the CDR3 is TGTGCCAGCAGCTCTAACAGGGAGCCCACCGGGGAGCTGTTTTTT.